This T cell receptor beta chain was captured in a study of Tregs in tolerant kidney transplant recipients. Per the germline V gene, CDR1 is LNHDA and CDR2 is SQIVND (reference sequence). J was trimmed by 6 bases and V by 7 bases; bases with no gene match: 9. The CDR3 is 14 amino acids. Sequencing used immunoSEQ multiplex PCR; TCRdb keeps in-frame clones, though not all of them. Of roughly 40,000 clones in the sample, 95% to 96% were seen once. As regards this clone: No antigen is known for it.

Sequenced material: Tregs from blood cultured with allogeneic cells. The TCR sequence derives from a human donor in good health. V usage is TRBV19 and J usage is TRBJ1-1; 9 bases align to TRBD1. CDR3 DNA: TGTGCCAGTATCAGAAGGACAGGGGTCGCTGAAGCTTTCTTT. This codes for CASIRRTGVAEAFF.